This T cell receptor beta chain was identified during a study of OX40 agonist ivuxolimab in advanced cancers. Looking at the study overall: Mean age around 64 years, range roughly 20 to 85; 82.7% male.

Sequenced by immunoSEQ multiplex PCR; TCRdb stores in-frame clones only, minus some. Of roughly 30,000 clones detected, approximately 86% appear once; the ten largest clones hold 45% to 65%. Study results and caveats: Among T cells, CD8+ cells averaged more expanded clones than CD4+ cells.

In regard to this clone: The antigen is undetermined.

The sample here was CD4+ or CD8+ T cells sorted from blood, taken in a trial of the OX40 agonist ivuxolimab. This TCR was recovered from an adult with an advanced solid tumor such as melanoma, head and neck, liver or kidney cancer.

CDR3 sequence: CASSLGQGHTEAFF. CDR3 DNA sequence: TGCGCCAGCAGCTTGGGGCAGGGGCACACTGAAGCTTTCTTT. The chain links TRBV5-1 to TRBJ1-1; D is possibly TRBD1 (6 bases). This CDR3 spans 14 amino acids. Trimming took 0 bases from V and 3 from J, leaving 9 bases between them. Germline V gene sequence: CDR1 SGHRS, CDR2 YFSETQ.